The 6 T cell receptor beta chains below come from one sample, sequenced in a study of human T cells and chemical hapten exposure. MiXCR, applied by TCRdb to the RACE reads, yields one record per CDR3 protein. This sample yields 300,000 to 450,000 distinct CDR3 sequences, of which 4.5% to 5.5% are seen a single time; about 2.5% belongs to the top ten. Stated time point: pre-sensitization, week 0. Treatment given: therapeutic diphenylcyclopropenone sensitization with weekly scalp DPC. Here the sequenced sample was whole blood, taken in connection with sensitization to the hapten diphenylcyclopropenone (DPC). The receptors shown here come from a woman aged 50 to 65 with alopecia areata. Some clones in this sample may be carry-over from other donors' samples.

This chain uses TRBV7-9 with TRBJ1-4; D is perhaps TRBD1 (6 bases). Deletions cut 2 bases from V and 10 bases from J, with 14 bases between. This CDR3 is built from 14 residues. Germline CDR1 is SEHNR and CDR2 is FQNEAQ (reference sequence). The CDR3 is CASSLSQGGGKLFF. CDR3 nucleotide sequence: TGTGCCAGCAGCTTATCCCAGGGAGGGGGAAAACTGTTTTTT.

This sequence joins TRBV20-1 and TRBJ1-2; 9 bases fit TRBD1. CDR1 and CDR2 (germline): DFQATT, SNEGSKA (reference sequence). This CDR3 comprises 14 residues. Trimming cost V 3 bases and J 5 bases; bases outside gene matches: 7. In nucleotides, the CDR3 is TGCAGTGCTAGTTCCCTCGGGACAGGGTATGGCTACACCTTC. It is translated as CSASSLGTGYGYTF.

In this sample, this clonotype turned up many times. The rearrangement joins TRBV27 to TRBJ2-3, with 9 nucleotides matching TRBD2. Unmatched junction bases numbered 12, after V lost 4 bases and J lost 10 bases. The CDR3 is 15 amino acids. Per the germline V gene, CDR1 is MNHEY and CDR2 is SMNVEV (reference sequence). CDR3 protein: CASSSGSSGTGAQYF. DNA of the CDR3: TGTGCCAGCAGTTCAGGCTCTAGCGGGACTGGGGCGCAGTATTTT.

The V call is TRBV4-1, the J call TRBJ1-5; 8 bases align to TRBD1. The CDR3 loop spans 18 amino acids. The germline V gene has CDR1 MGHRA and CDR2 YSYEKL. Trimming at V came to 0 bases and at J to 3 bases, leaving 10 bases not matched to a gene. Written as DNA, the CDR3 is TGCGCCAGCAGCCAAGATCTGGGGCAGGGGGCTCCCAATCAGCCCCAGCATTTT. Its protein is CASSQDLGQGAPNQPQHF.

This clonotype was counted ten times or more. The CDR3 protein is CASSNGGIETQYF. The DNA for the CDR3 is TGTGCCAGCAGTAACGGGGGAATAGAGACCCAGTACTTC. The chain is built from TRBV6-5 and TRBJ2-5; weak D call: TRBD2 (6 bases). Germline values: CDR1 MNHEY, CDR2 SVGAGI. V was shortened by 5 bases and J by 4 bases, with 11 bases between the two germline ends. The CDR3 is 13 residues long.

This clonotype occurred a few times. The chain has TRBV12-3 or TRBV12-4 and TRBJ2-2, with TRBD2 identical over 14 bases. The CDR3 length is 18 residues. V was clipped by 5 bases and J by 5 bases; unmatched bases: 10. The CDR3 DNA sequence: TGTGCCAGCAGTCAGACTAGCGGGAGGGCCGTCTATACCGGGGAGCTGTTTTTT. This gives the protein CASSQTSGRAVYTGELFF.